This T cell receptor beta chain comes out of a study of CD8 T cells in cerebrospinal fluid in Alzheimer's disease. 10X single-cell V(D)J and 5' gene-expression libraries profiled CSF cells. TCRdb processed the 10x single-cell sequencing reads again and assigns one entry to each CDR3 protein, with no DNA. This sample's table has about 1,100 distinct CDR3 sequences. Study-level points and caveats: Compared with controls, mild cognitive impairment or Alzheimer's disease patients showed higher maximum CSF clone percentages. Versus healthy subjects, Alzheimer's patients more often had clones of at least 3%. Alzheimer's patients were not enriched for EBV-specific clones, which were not the most expanded.

Frequency places this clonotype as medium-sized. Its antigen is currently unknown. This CDR3 contains 17 residues. The germline V gene has CDR1 MNHNY and CDR2 SVGAGI (reference sequence). The chain recombines TRBV6-6 with TRBJ2-1; TCRdb designates TRBD1, a call that cannot be tested without DNA. This TCR was sampled from a human donor in good health. The sample was cerebrospinal fluid. The CDR3 loop reads CASSYPQTGVSYNEQFF.